These T cell receptor beta chains were read from a single sample in a study of spatial heterogeneity in lung cancer. Each CDR3 protein gets one entry after TCRdb re-called the 5' RACE reads with MiXCR. Here the sample spans tens of thousands of distinct CDR3 sequences, 12% to 15% being singletons. The sequencing here drew on PBMCs, taken at surgery. The receptors here all came from a male donor with early-stage non-small cell lung cancer. Both conserved end residues are part of each CDR3. The D gene is left open where the match is weak. Some rows mark clone size as missing; the rest say once, few, many or name a class of expanded clone.

V gene: TRBV5-1; CDR3 length: 14; J gene: TRBJ1-1; D gene: .; clone size: .; CDR3 DNA: TGCGCCAGCAGCCGGACGGGGGCTGGCACTGAAGCTTTCTTT; CDR3 protein: CASSRTGAGTEAFF
V gene: TRBV27; CDR3 length: 14; J gene: TRBJ2-7; D gene: TRBD1; clone size: .; CDR3 DNA: TGTGCCAGCAGTTCCGGGGACAGCCCCTACGAGCAGTACTTC; CDR3 protein: CASSSGDSPYEQYF
V gene: TRBV7-2; CDR3 length: 13; J gene: TRBJ1-1; D gene: TRBD1; clone size: .; CDR3 DNA: TGTGCCAGCAGCTTATCTTCGGCAGGGGGAGCTTTCTTT; CDR3 protein: CASSLSSAGGAFF
V gene: TRBV5-1; CDR3 length: 15; J gene: TRBJ1-2; D gene: TRBD1; clone size: .; CDR3 DNA: TGCGCCAGCAGCTCCCGGGACAGCCGGCGGGATGGCTACACCTTC; CDR3 protein: CASSSRDSRRDGYTF
V gene: TRBV7-2; CDR3 length: 13; J gene: TRBJ2-2; D gene: .; clone size: few; CDR3 DNA: TGTGCCAGCAGCTTAGTCGCCGTCGGGGAGCTGTTTTTT; CDR3 protein: CASSLVAVGELFF
V gene: TRBV27; CDR3 length: 14; J gene: TRBJ1-3; D gene: .; clone size: .; CDR3 DNA: TGTGCCAGCACTAAGATCCCGCCTGGAAACACCATATATTTT; CDR3 protein: CASTKIPPGNTIYF
V gene: TRBV12-5; CDR3 length: 16; J gene: TRBJ1-1; D gene: .; clone size: .; CDR3 DNA: TGTGCTAGTGGTTTGGTCATGACAGTGTCTAACACTGAAGCTTTCTTT; CDR3 protein: CASGLVMTVSNTEAFF
V gene: TRBV7-2; CDR3 length: 15; J gene: TRBJ1-5; D gene: .; clone size: .; CDR3 DNA: TGTGCCAGCAGCGACCAGGTTTTGAGCAATCAGCCCCAGCATTTT; CDR3 protein: CASSDQVLSNQPQHF
V gene: TRBV29-1; CDR3 length: 13; J gene: TRBJ1-1; D gene: .; clone size: few; CDR3 DNA: TGCAGCGTTGCACGCCACATGAACACTGAAGCTTTCTTT; CDR3 protein: CSVARHMNTEAFF
V gene: TRBV9; CDR3 length: 15; J gene: TRBJ1-1; D gene: .; clone size: many; CDR3 DNA: TGTGCCAGCAGCGTAGAGCCCTTAGGAGGCACTGAAGCTTTCTTT; CDR3 protein: CASSVEPLGGTEAFF
V gene: TRBV7-2; CDR3 length: 11; J gene: TRBJ2-2; D gene: .; clone size: few; CDR3 DNA: TGTGCCAGCAGCGGGACCGTTGAGCTGTTTTTT; CDR3 protein: CASSGTVELFF
V gene: TRBV7-8; CDR3 length: 12; J gene: TRBJ2-1; D gene: .; clone size: few; CDR3 DNA: TGTGCCAGCAGCTTTATGAGTAATGAGCAGTTCTTC; CDR3 protein: CASSFMSNEQFF
V gene: TRBV7-6; CDR3 length: 16; J gene: TRBJ2-7; D gene: TRBD1; clone size: many; CDR3 DNA: TGTGCCAGCAGCTTAGGGGCCGGGACAGGATCCTACGAGCAGTACTTC; CDR3 protein: CASSLGAGTGSYEQYF
V gene: TRBV20-1; CDR3 length: 17; J gene: TRBJ1-1; D gene: .; clone size: few; CDR3 DNA: TGCAGTGCTCGGAGCGACTCAACGCGGGCTGGGGGCACTGAAGCTTTCTTT; CDR3 protein: CSARSDSTRAGGTEAFF